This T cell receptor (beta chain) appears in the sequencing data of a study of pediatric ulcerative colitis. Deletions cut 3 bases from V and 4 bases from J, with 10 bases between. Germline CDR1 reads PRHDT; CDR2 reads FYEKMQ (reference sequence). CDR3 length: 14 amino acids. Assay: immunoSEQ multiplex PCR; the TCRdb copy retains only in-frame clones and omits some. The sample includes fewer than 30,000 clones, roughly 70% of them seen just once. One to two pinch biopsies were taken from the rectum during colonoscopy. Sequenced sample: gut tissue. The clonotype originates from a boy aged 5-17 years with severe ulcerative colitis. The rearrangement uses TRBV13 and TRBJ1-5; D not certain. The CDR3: CASSFLGSNQPQHF. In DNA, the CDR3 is TGTGCCAGCAGCTTCTTGGGGTCGAATCAGCCCCAGCATTTT. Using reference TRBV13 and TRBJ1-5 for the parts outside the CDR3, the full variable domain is AAGVIQSPRHLIKEKRETATLKCYPIPRHDTVYWYQQGPGQDPQFLISFYEKMQSDKGSIPDRFSAQQFSDYHSELNMSSLELGDSALYFCASSFLGSNQPQHFGDGTRLSIL.